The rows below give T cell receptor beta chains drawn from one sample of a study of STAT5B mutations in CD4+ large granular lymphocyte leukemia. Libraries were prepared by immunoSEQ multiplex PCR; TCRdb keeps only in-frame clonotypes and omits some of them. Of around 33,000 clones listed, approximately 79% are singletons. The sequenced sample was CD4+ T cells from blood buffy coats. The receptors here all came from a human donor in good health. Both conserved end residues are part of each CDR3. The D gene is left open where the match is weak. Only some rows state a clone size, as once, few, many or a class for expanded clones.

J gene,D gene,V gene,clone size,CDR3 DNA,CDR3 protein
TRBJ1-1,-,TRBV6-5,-,TGTGCCAGCGCCATCCCGGGCAGGGAGGTTTCTGAAGCTTTCTTT,CASAIPGREVSEAFF
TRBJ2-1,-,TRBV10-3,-,TGTGCCATCGGGACCTCACAGCTCACCTACAATGAGCAGTTCTTC,CAIGTSQLTYNEQFF
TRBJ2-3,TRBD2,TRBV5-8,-,TGTGCCAGCAGCTTGGGACTAGCCTCAGATACGCAGTATTTT,CASSLGLASDTQYF
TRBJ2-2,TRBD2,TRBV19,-,TGTGCCAGTACCCAAGCGGGAGGAGCAACCGGGGAGCTGTTTTTT,CASTQAGGATGELFF
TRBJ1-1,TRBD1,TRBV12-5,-,TGTGCTAGTGGTTTGGCTCAGGGGGCCGGAGCTTTCTTT,CASGLAQGAGAFF
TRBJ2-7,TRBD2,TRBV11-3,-,TGTGCCACTAGGACTAGCGGGGGCGAGCAGTACTTC,CATRTSGGEQYF
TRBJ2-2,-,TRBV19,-,TGTGCCAGTAGTATAAAGGGTGCGTTCACCGGGGAGCTGTTTTTT,CASSIKGAFTGELFF
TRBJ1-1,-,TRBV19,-,TGTGCCAGTAGTATAAAACATGAAGCTTTCTTT,CASSIKHEAFF
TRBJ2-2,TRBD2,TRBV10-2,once,TGCGCCAGCAATCGGACTAGAACCCCCGGGGAGCTGTTTTTT,CASNRTRTPGELFF
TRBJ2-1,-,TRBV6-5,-,TGTGCCAGCAGTTACGCCCGGAGGGGCACTTACAATGAGCAGTTCTTC,CASSYARRGTYNEQFF
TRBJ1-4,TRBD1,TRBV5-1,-,TGCGCCAGCAGCTATAGGACAGGGGGTGGGACAACTAATGAAAAACTGTTTTTT,CASSYRTGGGTTNEKLFF
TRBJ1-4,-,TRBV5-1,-,TGCGCCAGCAGCCTACAGGGATTTAATGAAAAACTGTTTTTT,CASSLQGFNEKLFF
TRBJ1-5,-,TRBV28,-,TGTGCCAGCACCGATACACCGAATCAGCCCCAGCATTTT,CASTDTPNQPQHF
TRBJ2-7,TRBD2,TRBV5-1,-,TGCGCCAGCAGCTTGTACACTAGCGGGATCAGCGAGCAGTACTTC,CASSLYTSGISEQYF
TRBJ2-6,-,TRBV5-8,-,TGTGCCAGCAGCTTGGAGGGGACGCCGGATTTAGGCTCTGGGGCCAACGTCCTGACTTTC,CASSLEGTPDLGSGANVLTF
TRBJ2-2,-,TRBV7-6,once,TGTGCCAGCAGCCCAGAACTCGGGGAGCTGTTTTTT,CASSPELGELFF
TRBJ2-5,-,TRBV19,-,TGTGCCAGTACTGCGGACAGAGGAGAGACCCAGTACTTC,CASTADRGETQYF
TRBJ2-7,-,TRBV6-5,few,TGTGCCAGCAGCCTCGGGTCCACCTACGAGCAGTACTTC,CASSLGSTYEQYF
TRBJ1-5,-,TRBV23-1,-,TGCGCCAGCAGTCAATTTTCAGCGAGCAATCAGCCCCAGCATTTT,CASSQFSASNQPQHF
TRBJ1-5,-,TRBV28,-,TGTGCCAGCAGCCCGCGATTGGCTAGCAATCAGCCCCAGCATTTT,CASSPRLASNQPQHF
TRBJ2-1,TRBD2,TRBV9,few,TGTGCCAGCAGCGGCCGACTAGCCAATGAGCAGTTCTTC,CASSGRLANEQFF
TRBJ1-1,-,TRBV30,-,TGTGCCTGGAGTGTATGGCAGGTAAACACTGAAGCTTTCTTT,CAWSVWQVNTEAFF
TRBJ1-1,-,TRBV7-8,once,TGTGCCAGCAGCTTAAGCCCCACCTCGAACACTGAAGCTTTCTTT,CASSLSPTSNTEAFF
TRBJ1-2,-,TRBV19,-,TGTGCCAGTATGTGGGGGGCGCAGAGCTATGGCTACACCTTC,CASMWGAQSYGYTF
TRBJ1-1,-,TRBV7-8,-,TGTGCCAGCAGTCCCACGGGGAACACTGAAGCTTTCTTT,CASSPTGNTEAFF
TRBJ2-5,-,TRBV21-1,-,TGTGCCAGCACCCCGGACCCGACGGTAGAGACCCAGTACTTC,CASTPDPTVETQYF
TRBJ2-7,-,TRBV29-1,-,TGCAGCGTTGTTTCGGCGAGACTAAGGGCCTACGAGCAGTACTTC,CSVVSARLRAYEQYF
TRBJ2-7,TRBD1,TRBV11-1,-,TGTGCCAGCAGCCCAAATACAGGGGGGCCCTCGAGGTCCGAGCAGTACTTC,CASSPNTGGPSRSEQYF
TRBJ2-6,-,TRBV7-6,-,TGTGCCAGCAGCTTATCGGATCGGGCAGGGACCTCTGGGGCCAACGTCCTGACTTTC,CASSLSDRAGTSGANVLTF
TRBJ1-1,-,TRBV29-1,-,TGCAGCGCCCGGTCTGGGATTGAAGCTTTCTTT,CSARSGIEAFF
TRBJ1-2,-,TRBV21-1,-,TGTGCCAGCAGCAAATACCTGGGGGTTAACTATGGCTACACCTTC,CASSKYLGVNYGYTF
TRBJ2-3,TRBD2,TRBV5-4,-,TGTGCCAGCAGCCGCGACGGGACTAGCGGAGATACGCAGTATTTT,CASSRDGTSGDTQYF
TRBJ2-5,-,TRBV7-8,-,TGTGCCAGCAGCCTTGGACAGAAAGAGACCCAGTACTTC,CASSLGQKETQYF
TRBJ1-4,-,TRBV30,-,TGTGCCTGCCAAGTGGACGCAACTAATGAAAAACTGTTTTTT,CACQVDATNEKLFF
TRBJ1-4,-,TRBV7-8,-,TGTGCCAGCAGGCGAGCCGGGACCCCTAATGAAAAACTGTTTTTT,CASRRAGTPNEKLFF
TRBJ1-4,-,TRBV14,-,TGTGCCAGCAGCCGGATCGTTGCAACTAATGAAAAACTGTTTTTT,CASSRIVATNEKLFF
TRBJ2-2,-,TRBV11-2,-,TGTGCCAGCAGCCCCGGACAGTTTAACACCGGGGAGCTGTTTTTT,CASSPGQFNTGELFF
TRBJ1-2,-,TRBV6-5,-,TGTGCCAGCAGTACAGGGCAGGGATATGGCTACACCTTC,CASSTGQGYGYTF
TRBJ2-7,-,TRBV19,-,TGTGCCAGTAGTAGAACAGGGGAGGTGGACGAGCAGTACTTC,CASSRTGEVDEQYF
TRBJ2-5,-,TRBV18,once,TGTGCCAGCTCACCGGGCCAGGGCCAAGAGACCCAGTACTTC,CASSPGQGQETQYF
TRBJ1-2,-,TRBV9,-,TGTGCCAGCCGCGGGGCGGATTATGGCTACACCTTC,CASRGADYGYTF
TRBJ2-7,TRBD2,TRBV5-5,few,TGTGCCAGCAGCTTCCTACTAGCGGGGGCCTCCTACGAGCAGTACTTC,CASSFLLAGASYEQYF
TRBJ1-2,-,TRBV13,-,TGTGCCAGCAGTTTTAGTGGGAACTATGGCTACACCTTC,CASSFSGNYGYTF
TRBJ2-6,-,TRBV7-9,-,TGTGCCAGCAGCTTAGAAGGGTTTGGGGCCAACGTCCTGACTTTC,CASSLEGFGANVLTF
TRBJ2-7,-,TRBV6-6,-,TGTGCCAGCAGTTCTTATCGAGTCTCCTACGAGCAGTACTTC,CASSSYRVSYEQYF
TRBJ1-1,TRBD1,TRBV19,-,TGTGCCAGTAGTATAGTCGGACAGGGGGCGCGAGCTTTCTTT,CASSIVGQGARAFF